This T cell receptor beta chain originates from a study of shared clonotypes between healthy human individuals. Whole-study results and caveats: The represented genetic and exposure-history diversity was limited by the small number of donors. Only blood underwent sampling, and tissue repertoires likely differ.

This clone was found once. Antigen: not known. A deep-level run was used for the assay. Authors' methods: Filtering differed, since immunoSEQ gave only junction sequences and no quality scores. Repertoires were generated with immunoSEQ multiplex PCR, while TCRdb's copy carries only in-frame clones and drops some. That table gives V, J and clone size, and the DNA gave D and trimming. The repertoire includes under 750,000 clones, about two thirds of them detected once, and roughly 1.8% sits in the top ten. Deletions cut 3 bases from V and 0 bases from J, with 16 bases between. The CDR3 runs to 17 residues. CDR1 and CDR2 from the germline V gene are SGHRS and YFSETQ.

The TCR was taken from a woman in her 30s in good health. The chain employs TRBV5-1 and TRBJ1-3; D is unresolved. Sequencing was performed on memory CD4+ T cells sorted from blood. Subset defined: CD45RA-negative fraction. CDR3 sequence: CASSSQPGVTSGNTIYF. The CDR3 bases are TGCGCCAGCAGCTCACAACCTGGGGTAACCTCTGGAAACACCATATATTTT.